The 13 T cell receptor beta chains given below trace back to one sample, sequenced in a study of blood T cell repertoires in COVID-19. Some clones are missing from TCRdb's copy, which holds only in-frame ones; the method was immunoSEQ multiplex PCR. Counted here are roughly 220,000 clones, around 80% occurring once; the ten biggest clones make up 15%. The specimen sequenced was PBMCs or T cells enriched from blood (not recorded which). These receptors all stem from a man aged 35-49 years who had recovered from COVID-19.

V usage is TRBV30 and J usage is TRBJ2-2; D unclear. Germline CDR1 and CDR2: GTSNPN and SVGIG (reference sequence). CDR3 length equals 13 residues. The V and J ends lost 4 bases and 7 bases respectively, with 13 bases between them. DNA of the CDR3: TGTGCCTGGACCGGGTCGGGTGGCGGGGAGCTGTTTTTT. Translated, it gives CAWTGSGGGELFF.

This chain connects TRBV7-2 to TRBJ1-1, with 8 bases aligning to TRBD1. The CDR3 spans 15 residues. Per germline, CDR1 SGHTA and CDR2 FQGNSA. V trimming: 5 bases; J trimming: 0 bases; junction bases outside the gene matches: 5. CDR3 loop: CASSELGQVNTEAFF. In nucleotides, the CDR3 is TGTGCCAGCAGCGAGCTGGGACAGGTGAACACTGAAGCTTTCTTT.

The chain joins TRBV2 to TRBJ1-2; 7 bases are a match to TRBD1. Germline V gene sequence: CDR1 SNHLY, CDR2 FYNNEI. V shed 6 bases and J 4 bases; nucleotides not matched to a gene: 11. This CDR3 has 15 amino acids. CDR3: CASRRTGASSYGYTF. The CDR3 region has the DNA TGTGCCAGCAGGAGGACAGGCGCCAGTTCCTATGGCTACACCTTC.

This chain joins TRBV11-2 and TRBJ2-5; 7 positions match TRBD2. With V trimmed by 4 bases and J by 9 bases, 14 bases remained unmatched. Per germline, CDR1 SGHAT and CDR2 FQNNGV. This CDR3 contains 15 residues. The DNA of the CDR3 is TGTGCCAGCAGCTCCCTTCCGGGGGAGGGTATGGCCCAGTACTTC. The encoded protein is CASSSLPGEGMAQYF.

CDR3 nucleotide sequence: TGCGCCAGCAGCGGTTACGACAGGGGGGAGACCTTC. The encoded protein is CASSGYDRGETF. The rearrangement links TRBV4-1 to TRBJ1-2, with 9 bases lining up with TRBD1. The CDR3 extends over 12 amino acids. The V gene's germline CDR1 is MGHRA and CDR2 YSYEKL. Unmatched junction bases numbered 9, after V lost 5 bases and J lost 14 bases.

This chain joins TRBV27 and TRBJ2-5; 8 bases match TRBD1. Germline lookup yields CDR1 MNHEY and CDR2 SMNVEV (reference sequence). CDR3 size: 13 residues. J gave up 5 bases and V 5 bases, and 4 bases lay outside the gene matches. The CDR3 spells CASSGRTGETQYF. The CDR3 DNA sequence: TGTGCCAGCAGTGGCAGGACAGGGGAGACCCAGTACTTC.

This chain connects TRBV7-6 to TRBJ2-1, with D possibly matching TRBD2 (6 bases). CDR1 and CDR2 from the germline V gene are SGHVS and FNYEAQ. Trimming shortened V by 5 bases and J by 9 bases, and 20 bases separated the two germline ends. This CDR3 comprises 15 residues. DNA for the CDR3: TGTGCCAGCAGCCCTCGCCGGGAGACTTCCGGTGAGCAGTTCTTC. It translates to CASSPRRETSGEQFF. Complete variable domain (other parts from reference TRBV7-6 and TRBJ2-1): GAGVSQSPRYKVTKRGQDVALRCDPISGHVSLYWYRQALGQGPEFLTYFNYEAQQDKSGLPNDRFSAERPEGSISTLTIQRTEQRDSAMYRCASSPRRETSGEQFFGPGTRLTVL.

The chain carries TRBV19 and TRBJ1-2; 8 nucleotides match TRBD1. The CDR3 consists of 13 residues. The germline V gene encodes CDR1 LNHDA and CDR2 SQIVND (reference sequence). V dropped 6 bases and J dropped 8; count of bases not matched to a gene: 8. CDR3 in DNA: TGTGCCAGTAGAACAGGGGGGATTCGGGGCTACACCTTC. This encodes CASRTGGIRGYTF.

The chain joins TRBV6-5 to TRBJ1-5, with a tentative D call TRBD1 (6 bases). V was shortened by 8 bases and J by 4 bases, with 15 bases between the two germline ends. Germline values: CDR1 MNHEY, CDR2 SVGAGI. This CDR3 spans 14 amino acids. The CDR3 spells CASRASGTNQPQHF. In DNA, the CDR3 is TGTGCCAGCCGCGCCTCCGGGACAAATCAGCCCCAGCATTTT.

The J gene is TRBJ1-4, the V gene TRBV28; a weak D match, TRBD1 (6 bases). CDR3 length equals 15 residues. Germline assignment: CDR1 MDHEN and CDR2 SYDVKM. V shed 3 bases and J shed 5 bases, with 13 bases lying between them. The CDR3 reads CASSLPTGGNEKLFF. DNA for the CDR3: TGTGCCAGCAGTTTGCCGACAGGTGGGAATGAAAAACTGTTTTTT.

The CDR3 is CATSDLLAGGVQETQYF. CDR3 in DNA: TGTGCCACCAGTGATTTGCTAGCGGGGGGCGTCCAAGAGACCCAGTACTTC. V gene TRBV24-1 combines with J gene TRBJ2-5, with 11 bases matching TRBD2. V lost 0 bases, J lost 1 base, and 3 bases stayed unmatched. The CDR3 totals 17 residues. The V gene's germline CDR1 is KGHDR and CDR2 SFDVKD.

The chain is built from TRBV27 and TRBJ1-2; 7 bases align to TRBD1. CDR1 and CDR2 (germline): MNHEY, SMNVEV (reference sequence). The V gene end was trimmed by 5 bases and the J gene end by 8 bases; junction bases not matched to a gene: 14. The CDR3 spans 15 residues. The CDR3 protein is CASSLDRTGRGGYTF. The CDR3 bases are TGTGCCAGCAGTCTCGACCGGACAGGCCGAGGGGGCTACACCTTC.

The CDR3: CASSATDRREQYF. The CDR3, as DNA: TGTGCCAGTAGTGCAACGGACAGGCGGGAGCAGTACTTC. The V gene is TRBV19, the J gene TRBJ2-7, with TRBD1 matching 7 bases. Per germline, CDR1 LNHDA and CDR2 SQIVND (reference sequence). This CDR3 has 13 amino acids. V lost 5 bases, J lost 7 bases, and 8 bases stayed unmatched.